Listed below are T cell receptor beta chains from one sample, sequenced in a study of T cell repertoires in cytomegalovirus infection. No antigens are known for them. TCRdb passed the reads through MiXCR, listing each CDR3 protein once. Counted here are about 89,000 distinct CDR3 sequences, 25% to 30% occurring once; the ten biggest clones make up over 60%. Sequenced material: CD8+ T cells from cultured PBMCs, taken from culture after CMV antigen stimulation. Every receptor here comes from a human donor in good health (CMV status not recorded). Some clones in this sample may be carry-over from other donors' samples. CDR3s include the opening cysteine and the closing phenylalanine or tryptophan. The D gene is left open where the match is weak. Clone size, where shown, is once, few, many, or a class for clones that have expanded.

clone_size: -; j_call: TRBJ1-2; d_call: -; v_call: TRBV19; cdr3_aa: CASRRLFMGLNYGYTF; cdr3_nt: TGTGCCAGTCGCCGCTTATTTATGGGGCTTAACTATGGCTACACCTTC
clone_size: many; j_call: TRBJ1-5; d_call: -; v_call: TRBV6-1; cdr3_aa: CASRLLTRDSNQPQHF; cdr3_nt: TGTGCCAGCAGACTACTAACCAGAGATAGCAATCAGCCCCAGCATTTT
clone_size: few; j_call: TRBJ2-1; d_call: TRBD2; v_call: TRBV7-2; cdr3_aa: CASSLSGGYLFNEQFF; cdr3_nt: TGTGCCAGCAGTTTAAGCGGGGGGTATTTATTCAATGAGCAGTTCTTC
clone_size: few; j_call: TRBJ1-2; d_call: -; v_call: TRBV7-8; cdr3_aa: CASSLEVGQILANYGYTF; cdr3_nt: TGTGCCAGCAGCTTAGAGGTTGGACAAATCCTGGCCAACTATGGCTACACCTTC
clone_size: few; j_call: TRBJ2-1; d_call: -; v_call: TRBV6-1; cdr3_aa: CASSDSGLYLYNEQFF; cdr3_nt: TGTGCCAGCAGTGACTCGGGACTCTACCTATACAATGAGCAGTTCTTC
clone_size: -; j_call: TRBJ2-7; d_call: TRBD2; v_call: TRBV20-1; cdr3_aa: CSVRNPTRGGSSYEQYF; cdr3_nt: TGCAGTGTTAGGAATCCGACGCGGGGGGGAAGCTCCTACGAGCAGTACTTC
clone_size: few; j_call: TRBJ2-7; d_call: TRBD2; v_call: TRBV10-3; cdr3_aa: CAISDKTSGSYEQYF; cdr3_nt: TGTGCCATCAGTGATAAGACTAGCGGGTCGTACGAGCAGTACTTC
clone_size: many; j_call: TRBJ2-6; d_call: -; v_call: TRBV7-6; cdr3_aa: CASSLASGANVLTF; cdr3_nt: TGTGCCAGCAGCTTAGCATCTGGGGCCAACGTCCTGACTTTC
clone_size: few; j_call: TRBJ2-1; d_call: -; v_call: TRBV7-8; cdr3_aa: CASSLIPGDEQFF; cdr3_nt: TGTGCCAGCAGCTTAATCCCCGGGGATGAGCAGTTCTTC
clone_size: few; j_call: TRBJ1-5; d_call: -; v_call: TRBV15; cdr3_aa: CATSRDSNSNQPQHF; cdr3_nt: TGTGCCACCAGCAGGGACAGTAATAGCAATCAGCCCCAGCATTTT
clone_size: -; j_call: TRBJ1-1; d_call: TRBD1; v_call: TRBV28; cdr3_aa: CASRSADRENTEAFF; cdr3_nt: TGTGCCAGCAGAAGCGCCGACAGGGAGAACACTGAAGCTTTCTTT
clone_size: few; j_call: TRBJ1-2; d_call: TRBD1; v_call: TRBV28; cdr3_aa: CASSFLTGGLYGYTF; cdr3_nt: TGTGCCAGCAGTTTTTTGACAGGGGGCCTCTATGGCTACACCTTC
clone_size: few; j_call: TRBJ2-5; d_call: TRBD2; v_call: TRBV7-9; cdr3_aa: CASSPRGGTSGVRETQYF; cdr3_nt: TGTGCCAGCAGCCCTAGAGGGGGGACTAGCGGGGTTCGAGAGACCCAGTACTTC
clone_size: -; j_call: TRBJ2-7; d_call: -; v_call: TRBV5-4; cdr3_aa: CASSWADSYEQYF; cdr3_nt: TGTGCCAGCAGCTGGGCGGACTCCTACGAGCAGTACTTC
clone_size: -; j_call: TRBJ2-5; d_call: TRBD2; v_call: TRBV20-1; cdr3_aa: CSASLAGQETQYF; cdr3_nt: TGCAGTGCTAGTTTAGCGGGGCAAGAGACCCAGTACTTC
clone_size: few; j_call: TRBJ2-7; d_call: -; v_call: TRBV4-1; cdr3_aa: CASSQDRTPSYEQYF; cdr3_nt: TGCGCCAGCAGCCAAGATCGGACACCCTCCTACGAGCAGTACTTC
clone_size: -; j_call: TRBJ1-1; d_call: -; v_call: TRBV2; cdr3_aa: CASSEARDWAGMNTEAFF; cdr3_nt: TGTGCCAGCAGTGAAGCCCGCGATTGGGCAGGGATGAACACTGAAGCTTTCTTT
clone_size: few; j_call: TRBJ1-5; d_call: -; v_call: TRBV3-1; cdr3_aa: CASSQGQGYQPQHF; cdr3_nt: TGTGCCAGCAGCCAAGGGCAGGGTTATCAGCCCCAGCATTTT
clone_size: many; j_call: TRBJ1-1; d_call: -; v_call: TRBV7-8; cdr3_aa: CASSSSMGRAFF; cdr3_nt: TGTGCCAGCAGCTCCTCAATGGGTAGAGCTTTCTTT
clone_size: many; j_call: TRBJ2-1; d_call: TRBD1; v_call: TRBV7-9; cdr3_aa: CASSETGSYNEQFF; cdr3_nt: TGTGCCAGCAGCGAGACAGGGTCCTACAATGAGCAGTTCTTC
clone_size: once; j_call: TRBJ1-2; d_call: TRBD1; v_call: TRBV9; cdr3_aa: CASSARGDSYGYTF; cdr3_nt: TGTGCCAGCAGCGCCAGGGGGGATTCCTATGGCTACACCTTC
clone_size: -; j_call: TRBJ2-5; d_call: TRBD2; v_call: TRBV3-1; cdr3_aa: CASSPLLGEGTQYF; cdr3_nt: TGTGCCAGCAGCCCTCTCCTAGGGGAGGGGACCCAGTACTTC